Below, 2 T cell receptor beta chains from the same sample are listed, as sequenced in a study of blood T cell repertoires in COVID-19. The method was immunoSEQ multiplex PCR; TCRdb's version includes in-frame clones alone and lacks a portion of them. The sample lists 90,000 to 120,000 clones, approximately 85% occurring once. The material sequenced was peripheral blood. These receptor sequences come from a human donor in a cohort sampled during active COVID-19.

V gene TRBV5-5 combines with J gene TRBJ1-3, with D unresolved. Trimming took 0 bases from V and 1 from J, leaving 11 bases between them. The CDR3 contains 16 residues. Germline CDR1 is SGHKS and CDR2 is YYEKEE (reference sequence). In DNA form, the CDR3 reads TGTGCCAGCAGCTTGGGCGTCGACAAGTCTGGAAACACCATATATTTT. Translated, it gives CASSLGVDKSGNTIYF.

The chain carries TRBV4-1 and TRBJ1-1; 11 positions agree with TRBD1. This CDR3 has 15 residues. Germline-derived CDR1 and CDR2 are MGHRA and YSYEKL. Trimming removed 4 bases from V and 4 bases from J; junction bases left unmatched: 5. The CDR3 nucleotides are TGCGCCAGCAGCCGGGCGGGGACAGGGGGCACTGAAGCTTTCTTT. Encoded protein: CASSRAGTGGTEAFF.